Included here is one T cell receptor beta chain sequence, with context. The sample belongs to a study of T-cell memory formation after mild COVID-19. Germline CDR1 is SGHDT and CDR2 is YYEEEE. Trimming stripped 0 bases from V and 2 bases from J, with 16 bases between. The CDR3 contains 17 residues. TCRdb itself ran the 5' RACE reads through MiXCR, one entry per CDR3 protein. The sample has more than 150,000 distinct CDR3 sequences, about 18% seen once; the top ten hold 3% to 4%. The chain links TRBV5-6 to TRBJ2-3; D gene unclear. The receptor's source is a man between 18 and 35 years old who had mild COVID-19 (a few samples of this study predate the infection). Cell type and time point are not known. The material sequenced was PBMCs or a T cell subset sorted from them (not recorded which). The chain's CDR3 is CASSLGMSTVFTDTQYF. The DNA for the CDR3 is TGTGCCAGCAGCTTGGGGATGAGTACCGTTTTCACAGATACGCAGTATTTT.